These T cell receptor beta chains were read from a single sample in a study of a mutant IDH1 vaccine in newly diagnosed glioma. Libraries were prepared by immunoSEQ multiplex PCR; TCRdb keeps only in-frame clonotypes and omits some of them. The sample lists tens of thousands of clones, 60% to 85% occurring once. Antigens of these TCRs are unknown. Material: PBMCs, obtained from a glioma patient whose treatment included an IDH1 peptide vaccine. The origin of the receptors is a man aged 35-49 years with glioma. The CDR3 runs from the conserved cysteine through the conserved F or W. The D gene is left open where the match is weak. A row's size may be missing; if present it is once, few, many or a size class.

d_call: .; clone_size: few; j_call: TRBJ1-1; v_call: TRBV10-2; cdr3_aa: CASRTGRTGNTEAFF; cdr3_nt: TGCGCCAGCAGGACAGGTAGAACCGGGAACACTGAAGCTTTCTTT
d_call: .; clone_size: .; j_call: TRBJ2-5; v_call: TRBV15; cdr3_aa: CATSRDRARGQETQYF; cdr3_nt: TGTGCCACCAGCAGAGATCGGGCCCGTGGGCAAGAGACCCAGTACTTC
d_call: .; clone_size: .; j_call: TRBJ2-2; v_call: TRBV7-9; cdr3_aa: CASSFRAPPLGELFF; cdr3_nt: TGTGCCAGCAGCTTTAGGGCACCACCCCTTGGGGAGCTGTTTTTT
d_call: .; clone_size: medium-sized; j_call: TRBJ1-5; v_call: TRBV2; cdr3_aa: CASSSLRNQPQHF; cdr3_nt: TGTGCCAGTTCATCACTCAGGAATCAGCCCCAGCATTTT
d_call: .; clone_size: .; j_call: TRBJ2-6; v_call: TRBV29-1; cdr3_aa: CSVEEGAGANVLTF; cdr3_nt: TGCAGCGTTGAAGAGGGGGCTGGGGCCAACGTCCTGACTTTC
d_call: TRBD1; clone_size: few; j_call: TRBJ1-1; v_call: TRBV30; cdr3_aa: CAWTGGLLNTEAFF; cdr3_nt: TGTGCCTGGACAGGGGGCCTGTTGAACACTGAAGCTTTCTTT
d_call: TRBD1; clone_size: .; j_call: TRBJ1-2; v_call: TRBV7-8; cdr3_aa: CASSVQGRGGYTF; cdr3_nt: TGTGCCAGCAGCGTACAGGGGAGGGGTGGCTACACCTTC
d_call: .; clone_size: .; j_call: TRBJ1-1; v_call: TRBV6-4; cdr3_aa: CASSSGKSGTEAFF; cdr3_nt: TGTGCCAGCAGTTCGGGGAAGAGCGGCACTGAAGCTTTCTTT
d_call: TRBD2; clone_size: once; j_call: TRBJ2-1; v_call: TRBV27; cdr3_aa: CATIAGLSSYNEQFF; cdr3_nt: TGTGCGACTATAGCGGGCCTGAGCTCCTACAATGAGCAGTTCTTC
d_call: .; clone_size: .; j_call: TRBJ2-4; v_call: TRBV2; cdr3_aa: CASSDWWAKNIQYF; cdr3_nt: TGTGCCAGCAGTGATTGGTGGGCCAAAAACATTCAGTACTTC
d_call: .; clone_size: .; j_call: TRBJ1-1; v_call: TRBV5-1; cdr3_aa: CASSLAMGLATEAFF; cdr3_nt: TGCGCCAGCAGCTTGGCCATGGGGCTGGCCACTGAAGCTTTCTTT
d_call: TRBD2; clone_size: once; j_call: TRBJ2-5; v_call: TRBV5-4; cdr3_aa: CASSPTGTSGLETQYF; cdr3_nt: TGTGCCAGCAGCCCCACCGGGACTAGCGGACTAGAGACCCAGTACTTC
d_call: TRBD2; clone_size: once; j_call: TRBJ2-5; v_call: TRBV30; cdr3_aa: CAWSVSREGAQYF; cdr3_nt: TGTGCCTGGAGTGTATCGCGGGAGGGGGCCCAGTACTTC
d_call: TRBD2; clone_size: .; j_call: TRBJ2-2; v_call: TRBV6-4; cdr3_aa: CASSDSINIAGDGGGELFF; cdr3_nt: TGTGCCAGCAGTGACTCGATCAACATAGCGGGAGACGGGGGCGGGGAGCTGTTTTTT
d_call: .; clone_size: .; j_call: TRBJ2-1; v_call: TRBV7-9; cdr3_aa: CASSLALWDSYNEQFF; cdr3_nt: TGTGCCAGCAGCTTAGCCCTTTGGGACTCCTACAATGAGCAGTTCTTC
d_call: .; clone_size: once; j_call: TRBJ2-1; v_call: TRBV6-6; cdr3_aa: CASSYRDNNEQFF; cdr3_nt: TGTGCCAGCAGTTACCGGGACAACAATGAGCAGTTCTTC
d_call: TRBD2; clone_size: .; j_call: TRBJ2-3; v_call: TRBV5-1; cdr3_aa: CASSPVGTSGSRSTDTQYF; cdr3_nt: TGCGCCAGCAGCCCTGTTGGGACTAGCGGGAGTCGGAGCACAGATACGCAGTATTTT
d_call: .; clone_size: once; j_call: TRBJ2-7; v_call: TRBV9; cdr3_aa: CASSVDSGQSSYEQYF; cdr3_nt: TGTGCCAGCAGCGTAGACTCTGGACAGAGCTCCTACGAGCAGTACTTC
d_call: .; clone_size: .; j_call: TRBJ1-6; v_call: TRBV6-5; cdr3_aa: CASSYEGGNSPLHF; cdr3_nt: TGTGCCAGCAGTTACGAAGGGGGGAATTCACCCCTCCACTTT
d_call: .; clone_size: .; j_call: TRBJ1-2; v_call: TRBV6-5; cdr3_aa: CASSYDGARAGGYTF; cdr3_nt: TGTGCCAGCAGTTACGACGGCGCAAGGGCGGGGGGCTACACCTTC
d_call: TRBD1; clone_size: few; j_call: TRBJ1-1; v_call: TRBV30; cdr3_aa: CAWSEEPGQFSEAFF; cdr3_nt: TGTGCCTGGAGTGAAGAACCGGGACAGTTCTCTGAAGCTTTCTTT
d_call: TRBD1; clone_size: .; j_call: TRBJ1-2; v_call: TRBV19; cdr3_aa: CATRQGASGYTF; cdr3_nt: TGTGCCACTAGACAGGGGGCGAGTGGCTACACCTTC
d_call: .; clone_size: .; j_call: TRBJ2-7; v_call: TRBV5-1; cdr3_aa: CASSAETYEQYF; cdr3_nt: TGCGCCAGCAGCGCGGAAACCTACGAGCAGTACTTC
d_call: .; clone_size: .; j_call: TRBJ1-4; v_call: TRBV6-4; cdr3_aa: CASSETSSGGKLFF; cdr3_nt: TGTGCCAGCAGTGAAACCTCCTCGGGGGGAAAACTGTTTTTT
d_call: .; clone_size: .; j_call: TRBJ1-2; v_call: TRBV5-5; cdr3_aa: CASSLAPPGAIYGYTF; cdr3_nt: TGTGCCAGCAGCTTGGCCCCCCCGGGGGCGATCTATGGCTACACCTTC
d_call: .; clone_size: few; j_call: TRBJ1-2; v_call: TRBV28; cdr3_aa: CASTVWGALRGYTF; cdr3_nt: TGTGCCAGCACCGTTTGGGGGGCGCTTCGTGGCTACACCTTC
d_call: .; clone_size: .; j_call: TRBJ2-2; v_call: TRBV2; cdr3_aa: CASSVIQGLGELFF; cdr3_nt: TGTGCCAGCAGTGTTATTCAGGGCCTCGGGGAGCTGTTTTTT
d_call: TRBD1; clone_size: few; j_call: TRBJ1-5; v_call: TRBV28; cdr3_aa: CASSSDRGYQPQHF; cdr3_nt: TGTGCCAGCAGTTCGGACAGGGGATATCAGCCCCAGCATTTT
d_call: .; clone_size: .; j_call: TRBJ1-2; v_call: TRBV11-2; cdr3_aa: CASSPNRAGNGYTF; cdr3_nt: TGTGCCAGCAGCCCCAACAGGGCCGGGAATGGCTACACCTTC
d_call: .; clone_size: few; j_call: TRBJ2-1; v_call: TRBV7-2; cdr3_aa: CASSSKQVQTSNEQFF; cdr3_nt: TGTGCCAGCAGCTCGAAACAGGTTCAAACATCCAATGAGCAGTTCTTC
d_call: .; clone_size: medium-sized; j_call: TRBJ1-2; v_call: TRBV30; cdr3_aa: CASTVEKGSALNTF; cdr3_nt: TGTGCCTCGACGGTGGAAAAAGGATCTGCCTTGAACACCTTC
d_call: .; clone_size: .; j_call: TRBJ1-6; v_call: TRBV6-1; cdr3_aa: CASSERDNSPLHF; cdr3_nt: TGTGCCAGCAGTGAACGGGATAATTCACCCCTCCACTTT
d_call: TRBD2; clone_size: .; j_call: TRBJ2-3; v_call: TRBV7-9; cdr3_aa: CASSLVSGGSTDTQYF; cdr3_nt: TGTGCCAGCAGCTTAGTTTCCGGGGGGTCAACAGATACGCAGTATTTT
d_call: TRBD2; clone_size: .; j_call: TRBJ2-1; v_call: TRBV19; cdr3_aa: CASSVTSGLYNEQFF; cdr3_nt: TGTGCCAGTAGTGTCACTAGCGGGCTTTACAATGAGCAGTTCTTC
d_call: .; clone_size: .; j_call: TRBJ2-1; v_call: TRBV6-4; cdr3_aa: CASSDSLGGSSEQFF; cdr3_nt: TGTGCCAGCAGTGACTCACTAGGAGGATCCAGTGAGCAGTTCTTC
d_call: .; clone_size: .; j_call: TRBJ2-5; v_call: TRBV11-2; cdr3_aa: CASSLDPSRTETQYF; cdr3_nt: TGTGCCAGCAGCTTAGATCCGTCCCGGACGGAGACCCAGTACTTC
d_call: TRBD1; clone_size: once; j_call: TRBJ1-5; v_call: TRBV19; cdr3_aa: CASAWTGGQPQHF; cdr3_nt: TGTGCCAGTGCTTGGACAGGGGGTCAGCCCCAGCATTTT
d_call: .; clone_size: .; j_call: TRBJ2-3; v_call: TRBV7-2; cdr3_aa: CASSQGSRGADTQYF; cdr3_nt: TGTGCCAGCAGCCAGGGGTCGCGGGGCGCAGATACGCAGTATTTT
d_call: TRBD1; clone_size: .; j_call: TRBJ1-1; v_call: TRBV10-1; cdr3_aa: CASSAGTGREAFF; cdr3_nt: TGCGCCAGCAGTGCCGGGACAGGGAGAGAAGCTTTCTTT
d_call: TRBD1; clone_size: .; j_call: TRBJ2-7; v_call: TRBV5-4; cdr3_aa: CASSLGQGLPSTEQYF; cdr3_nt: TGTGCCAGCAGCTTGGGACAGGGGTTGCCCTCCACCGAGCAGTACTTC
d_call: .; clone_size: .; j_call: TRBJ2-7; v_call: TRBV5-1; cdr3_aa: CASSLQPSSYEQYF; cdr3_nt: TGCGCCAGCAGCTTACAGCCGAGCTCCTACGAGCAGTACTTC
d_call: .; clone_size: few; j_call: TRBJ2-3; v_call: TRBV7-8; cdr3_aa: CASSLGLANTDTQYF; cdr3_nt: TGTGCCAGCAGCTTAGGTCTAGCGAACACAGATACGCAGTATTTT
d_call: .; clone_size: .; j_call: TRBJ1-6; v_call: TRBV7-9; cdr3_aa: CASSHDSRNSPLHF; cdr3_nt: TGTGCCAGCAGTCACGACAGCCGTAATTCACCCCTCCACTTT
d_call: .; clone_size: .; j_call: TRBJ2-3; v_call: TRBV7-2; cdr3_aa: CASSHRQVGWLTDTQYF; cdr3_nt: TGTGCCAGCAGCCACCGACAGGTCGGGTGGCTCACAGATACGCAGTATTTT
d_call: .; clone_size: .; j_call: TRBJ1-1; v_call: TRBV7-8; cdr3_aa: CASSQNWGVEAFF; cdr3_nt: TGTGCCAGCAGCCAAAACTGGGGAGTTGAAGCTTTCTTT
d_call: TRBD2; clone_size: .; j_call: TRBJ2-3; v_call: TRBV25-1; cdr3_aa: CASSDPGLAARTDTQYF; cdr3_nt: TGTGCCAGCAGTGACCCGGGACTAGCGGCTCGCACAGATACGCAGTATTTT